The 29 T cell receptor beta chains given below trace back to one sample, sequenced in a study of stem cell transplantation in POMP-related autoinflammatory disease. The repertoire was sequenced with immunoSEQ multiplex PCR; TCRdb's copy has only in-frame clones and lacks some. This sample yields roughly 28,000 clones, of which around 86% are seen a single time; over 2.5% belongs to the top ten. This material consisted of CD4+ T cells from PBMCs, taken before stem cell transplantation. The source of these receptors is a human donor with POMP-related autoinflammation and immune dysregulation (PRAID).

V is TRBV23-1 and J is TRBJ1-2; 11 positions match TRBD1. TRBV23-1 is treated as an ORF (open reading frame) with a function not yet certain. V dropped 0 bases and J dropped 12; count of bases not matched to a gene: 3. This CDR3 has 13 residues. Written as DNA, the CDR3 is TGCGCCAGCAGTCAATCTGAGGGACAGGGGGACACCTTC. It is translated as CASSQSEGQGDTF.

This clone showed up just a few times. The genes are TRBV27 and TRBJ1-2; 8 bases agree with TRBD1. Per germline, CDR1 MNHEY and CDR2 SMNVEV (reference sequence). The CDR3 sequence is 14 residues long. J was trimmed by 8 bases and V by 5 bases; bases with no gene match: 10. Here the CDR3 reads CASSLRQGPSGYTF. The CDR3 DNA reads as TGTGCCAGCAGTCTCAGACAGGGGCCCTCAGGCTACACCTTC.

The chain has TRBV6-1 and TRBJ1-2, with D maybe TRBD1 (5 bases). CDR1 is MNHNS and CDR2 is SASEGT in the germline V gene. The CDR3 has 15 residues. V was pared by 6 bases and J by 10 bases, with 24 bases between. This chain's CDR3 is CASSPANGAGSLYTF. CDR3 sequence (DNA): TGTGCCAGCAGCCCGGCGAACGGGGCCGGGTCGCTCTACACCTTC.

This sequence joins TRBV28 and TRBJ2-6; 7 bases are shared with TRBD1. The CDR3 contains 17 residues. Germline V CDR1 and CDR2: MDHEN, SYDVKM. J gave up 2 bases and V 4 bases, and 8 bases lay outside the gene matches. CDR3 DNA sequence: TGTGCCAGCAGTTCACCGACAGGGAAAACTGGGGCCAACGTCCTGACTTTC. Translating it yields CASSSPTGKTGANVLTF. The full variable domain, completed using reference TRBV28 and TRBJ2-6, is DVKVTQSSRYLVKRTGEKVFLECVQDMDHENMFWYRQDPGLGLRLIYFSYDVKMKEKGDIPEGYSVSREKKERFSLILESASTNQTSMYLCASSSPTGKTGANVLTFGAGSRLTVL.

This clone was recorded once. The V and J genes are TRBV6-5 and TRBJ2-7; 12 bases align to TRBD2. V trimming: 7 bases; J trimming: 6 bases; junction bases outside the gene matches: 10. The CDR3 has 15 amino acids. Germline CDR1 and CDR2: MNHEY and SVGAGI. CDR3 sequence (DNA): TGTGCCAGCACTGGACTAGCGGGAACCTTCGGCGAGCAGTACTTC. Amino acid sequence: CASTGLAGTFGEQYF.

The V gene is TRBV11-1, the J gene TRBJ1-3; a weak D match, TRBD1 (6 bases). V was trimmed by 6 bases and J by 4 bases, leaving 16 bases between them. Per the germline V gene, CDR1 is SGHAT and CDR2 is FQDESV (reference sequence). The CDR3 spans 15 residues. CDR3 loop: CASSSRTEGGNTIYF. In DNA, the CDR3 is TGTGCCAGCAGTTCCCGGACAGAGGGCGGAAACACCATATATTTT.

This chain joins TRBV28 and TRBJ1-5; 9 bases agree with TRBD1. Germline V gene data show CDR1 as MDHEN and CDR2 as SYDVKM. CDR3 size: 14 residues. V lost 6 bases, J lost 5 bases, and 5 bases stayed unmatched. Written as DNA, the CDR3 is TGTGCCAGCAGGGGACAGGGCAGAGATCAGCCCCAGCATTTT. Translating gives CASRGQGRDQPQHF. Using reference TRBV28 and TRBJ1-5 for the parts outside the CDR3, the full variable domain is DVKVTQSSRYLVKRTGEKVFLECVQDMDHENMFWYRQDPGLGLRLIYFSYDVKMKEKGDIPEGYSVSREKKERFSLILESASTNQTSMYLCASRGQGRDQPQHFGDGTRLSIL.

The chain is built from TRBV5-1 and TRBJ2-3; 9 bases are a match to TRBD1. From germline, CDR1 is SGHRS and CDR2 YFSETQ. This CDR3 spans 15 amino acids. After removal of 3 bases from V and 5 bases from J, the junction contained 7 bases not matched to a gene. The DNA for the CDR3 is TGCGCCAGCAGCTCAACGGGACAGGGCGTAGATACGCAGTATTTT. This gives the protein CASSSTGQGVDTQYF.

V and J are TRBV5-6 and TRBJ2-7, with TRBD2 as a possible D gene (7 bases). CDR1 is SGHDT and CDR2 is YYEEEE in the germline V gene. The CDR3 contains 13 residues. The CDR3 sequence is CASSPRGRGTAYV. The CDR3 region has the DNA TGTGCCAGCAGTCCTAGGGGGAGGGGGACCGCCTATGTC.

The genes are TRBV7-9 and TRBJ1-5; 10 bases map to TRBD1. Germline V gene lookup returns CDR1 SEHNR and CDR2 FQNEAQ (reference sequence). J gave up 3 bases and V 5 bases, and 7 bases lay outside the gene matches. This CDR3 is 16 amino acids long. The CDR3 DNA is TGTGCCAGCAGCCCACCCGGGACAGGGGTCAATCAGCCCCAGCATTTT. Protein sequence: CASSPPGTGVNQPQHF.

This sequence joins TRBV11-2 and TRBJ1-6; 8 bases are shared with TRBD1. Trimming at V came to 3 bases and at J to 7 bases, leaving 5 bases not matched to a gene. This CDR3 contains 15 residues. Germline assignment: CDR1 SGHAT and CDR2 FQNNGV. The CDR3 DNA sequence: TGTGCCAGCAGCTTCACCAGACAGGGGAATTCACCCCTCCACTTT. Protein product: CASSFTRQGNSPLHF.

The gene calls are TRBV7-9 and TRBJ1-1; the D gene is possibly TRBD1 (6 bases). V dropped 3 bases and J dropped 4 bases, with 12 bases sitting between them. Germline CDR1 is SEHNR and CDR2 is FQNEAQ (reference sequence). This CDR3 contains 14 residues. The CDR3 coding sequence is TGTGCCAGCAGCTTGGAAACAGGGAGCACTGAAGCTTTCTTT. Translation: CASSLETGSTEAFF.

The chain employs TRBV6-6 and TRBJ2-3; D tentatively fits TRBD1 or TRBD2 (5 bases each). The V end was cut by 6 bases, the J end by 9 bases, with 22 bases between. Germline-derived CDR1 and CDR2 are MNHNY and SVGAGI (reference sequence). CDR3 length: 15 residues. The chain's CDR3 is CASSPLGVARATQYF. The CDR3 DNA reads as TGTGCCAGCAGCCCCCTGGGGGTCGCGAGAGCAACGCAGTATTTT.

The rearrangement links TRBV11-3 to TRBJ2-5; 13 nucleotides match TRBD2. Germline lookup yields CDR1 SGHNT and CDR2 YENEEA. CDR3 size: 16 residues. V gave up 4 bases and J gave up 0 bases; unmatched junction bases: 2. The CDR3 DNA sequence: TGTGCCAGCAGCTCCGGGACTAGCGGGAACCAAGAGACCCAGTACTTC. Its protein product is CASSSGTSGNQETQYF. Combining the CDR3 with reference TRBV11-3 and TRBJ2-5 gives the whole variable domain EAGVVQSPRYKIIEKKQPVAFWCNPISGHNTLYWYLQNLGQGPELLIRYENEEAVDDSQLPKDRFSAERLKGVDSTLKIQPAELGDSAVYLCASSSGTSGNQETQYFGPGTRLLVL.

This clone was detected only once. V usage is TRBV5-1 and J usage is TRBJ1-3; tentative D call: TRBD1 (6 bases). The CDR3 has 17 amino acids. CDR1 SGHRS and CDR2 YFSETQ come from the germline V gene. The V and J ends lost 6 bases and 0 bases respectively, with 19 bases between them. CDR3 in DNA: TGCGCCAGCACCCCAGAGGGACAAATACGCTCTGGAAACACCATATATTTT. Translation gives CASTPEGQIRSGNTIYF.

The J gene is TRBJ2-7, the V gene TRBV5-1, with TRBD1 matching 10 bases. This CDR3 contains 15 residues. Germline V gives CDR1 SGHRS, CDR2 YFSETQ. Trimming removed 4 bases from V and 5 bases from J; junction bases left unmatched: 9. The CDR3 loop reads CASSRDLGQGNEQYF. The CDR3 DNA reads TGCGCCAGCAGCCGCGACCTGGGACAGGGGAACGAGCAGTACTTC.

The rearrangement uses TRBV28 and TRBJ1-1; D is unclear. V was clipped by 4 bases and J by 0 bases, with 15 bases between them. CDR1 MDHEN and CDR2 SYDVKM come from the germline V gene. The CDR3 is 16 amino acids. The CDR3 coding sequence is TGTGCCAGCAGTTGGGTCGGTAGGGAGTTGAACACTGAAGCTTTCTTT. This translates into CASSWVGRELNTEAFF.

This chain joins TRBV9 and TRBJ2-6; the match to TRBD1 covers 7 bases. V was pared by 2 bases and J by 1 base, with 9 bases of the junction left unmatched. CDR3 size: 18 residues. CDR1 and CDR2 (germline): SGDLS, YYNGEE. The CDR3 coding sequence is TGTGCCAGCAGCGTCGACAGGGTTATGAGATCTGGGGCCAACGTCCTGACTTTC. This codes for CASSVDRVMRSGANVLTF.

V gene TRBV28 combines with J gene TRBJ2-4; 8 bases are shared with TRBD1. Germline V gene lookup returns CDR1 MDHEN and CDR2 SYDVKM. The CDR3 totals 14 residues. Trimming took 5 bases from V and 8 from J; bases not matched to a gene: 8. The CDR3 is CASSEWQGADIQYF. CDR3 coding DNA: TGTGCCAGCAGTGAGTGGCAGGGGGCGGACATTCAGTACTTC.

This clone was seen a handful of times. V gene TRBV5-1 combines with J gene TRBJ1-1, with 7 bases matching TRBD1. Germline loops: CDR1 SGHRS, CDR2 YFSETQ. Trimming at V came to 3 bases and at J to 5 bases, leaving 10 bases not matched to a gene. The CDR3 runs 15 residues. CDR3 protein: CASSWQGVGGTEAFF. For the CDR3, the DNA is TGCGCCAGCAGCTGGCAGGGGGTAGGTGGGACTGAAGCTTTCTTT.

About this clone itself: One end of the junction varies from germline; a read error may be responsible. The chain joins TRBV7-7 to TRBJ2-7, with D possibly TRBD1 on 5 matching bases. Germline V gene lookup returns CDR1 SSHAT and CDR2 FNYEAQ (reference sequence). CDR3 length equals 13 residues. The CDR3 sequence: CASSLSSGSEQYF. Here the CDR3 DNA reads TGTGCTAGCAGCTTATCATCAGGGTCCGAGCAGTACTTC.

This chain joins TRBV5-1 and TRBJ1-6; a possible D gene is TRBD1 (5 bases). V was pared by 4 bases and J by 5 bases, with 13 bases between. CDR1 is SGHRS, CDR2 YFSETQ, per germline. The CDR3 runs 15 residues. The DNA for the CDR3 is TGCGCCAGCAGCATCGATCACAGGAATAATTCACCCCTCCACTTT. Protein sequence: CASSIDHRNNSPLHF.

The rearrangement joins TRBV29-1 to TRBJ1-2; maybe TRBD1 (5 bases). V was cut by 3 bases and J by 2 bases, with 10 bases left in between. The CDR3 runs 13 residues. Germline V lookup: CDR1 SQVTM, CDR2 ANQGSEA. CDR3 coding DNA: TGCAGCGTTGACGAACAGGAGAACTATGGCTACACCTTC. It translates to CSVDEQENYGYTF.

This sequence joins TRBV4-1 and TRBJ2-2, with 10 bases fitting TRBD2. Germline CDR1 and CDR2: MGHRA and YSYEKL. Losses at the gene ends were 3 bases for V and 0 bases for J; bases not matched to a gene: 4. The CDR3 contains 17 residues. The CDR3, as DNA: TGCGCCAGCAGCCAGGTGCTAGCGGGGGCGAACACCGGGGAGCTGTTTTTT. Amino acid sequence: CASSQVLAGANTGELFF.

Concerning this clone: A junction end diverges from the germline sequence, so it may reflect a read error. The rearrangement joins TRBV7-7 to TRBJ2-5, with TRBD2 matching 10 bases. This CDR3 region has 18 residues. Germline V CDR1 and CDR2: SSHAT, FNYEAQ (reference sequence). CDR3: CASSQGSGSGRPQETQYF. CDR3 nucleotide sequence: TGTGCTAGCAGCCAGGGGTCGGGTAGCGGGAGGCCCCAAGAGACCCAGTACTTC.

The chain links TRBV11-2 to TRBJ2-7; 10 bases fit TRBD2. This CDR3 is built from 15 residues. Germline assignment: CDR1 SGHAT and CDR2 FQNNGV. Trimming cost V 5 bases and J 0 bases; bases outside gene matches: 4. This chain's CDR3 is CASSPTSGSSYEQYF. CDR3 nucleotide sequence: TGTGCCAGCAGCCCGACTAGCGGGTCCTCCTACGAGCAGTACTTC.

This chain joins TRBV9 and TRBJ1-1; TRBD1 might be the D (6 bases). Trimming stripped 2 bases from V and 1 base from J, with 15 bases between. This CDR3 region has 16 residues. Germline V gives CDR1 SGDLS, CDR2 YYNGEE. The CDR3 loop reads CASSVPGARKNTEAFF. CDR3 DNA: TGTGCCAGCAGCGTTCCAGGGGCGCGGAAGAACACTGAAGCTTTCTTT.

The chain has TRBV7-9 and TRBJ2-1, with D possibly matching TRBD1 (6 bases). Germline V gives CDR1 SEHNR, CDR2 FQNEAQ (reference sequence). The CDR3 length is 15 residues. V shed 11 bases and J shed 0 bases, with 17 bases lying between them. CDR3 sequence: CALERADSSYNEQFF. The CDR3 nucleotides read TGTGCCTTAGAACGGGCGGACAGCTCCTACAATGAGCAGTTCTTC.

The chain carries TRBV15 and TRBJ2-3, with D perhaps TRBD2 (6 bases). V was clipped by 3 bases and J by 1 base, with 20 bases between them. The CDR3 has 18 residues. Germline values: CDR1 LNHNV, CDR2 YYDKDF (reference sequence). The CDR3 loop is CATSRETSGLSGTDTQYF. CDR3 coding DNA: TGTGCCACCAGCAGGGAGACATCGGGACTGTCAGGCACAGATACGCAGTATTTT.